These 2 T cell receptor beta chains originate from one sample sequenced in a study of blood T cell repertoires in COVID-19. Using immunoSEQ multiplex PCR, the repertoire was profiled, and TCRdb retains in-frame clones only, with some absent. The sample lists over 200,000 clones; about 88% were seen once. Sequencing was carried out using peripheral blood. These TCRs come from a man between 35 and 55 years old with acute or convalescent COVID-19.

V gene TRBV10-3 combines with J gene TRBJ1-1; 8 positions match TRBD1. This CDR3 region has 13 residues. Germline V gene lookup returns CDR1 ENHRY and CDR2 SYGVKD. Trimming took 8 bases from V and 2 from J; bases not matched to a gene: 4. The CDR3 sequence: CAIAPGGNTEAFF. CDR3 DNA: TGTGCCATCGCCCCAGGGGGCAACACTGAAGCTTTCTTT.

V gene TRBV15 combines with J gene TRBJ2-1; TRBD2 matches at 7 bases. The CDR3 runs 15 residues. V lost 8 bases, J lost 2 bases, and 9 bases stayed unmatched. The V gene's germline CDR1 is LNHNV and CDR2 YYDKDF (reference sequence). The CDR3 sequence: CATAALADPYNEQFF. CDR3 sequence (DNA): TGTGCCACCGCGGCTCTAGCGGACCCCTACAATGAGCAGTTCTTC.